This T cell receptor (beta chain) was recorded in a study of T cells in Graves' hyperthyroidism and ophthalmopathy. Study conclusions and caveats: It was a median approximately six months before onset that the model predicted ophthalmopathy. Appearing also in blood were most of the thyroid clonotypes expanded above 0.001. Patients with ophthalmopathy were separated from those with stable hyperthyroidism by a 13 V-J model.

The source of the PBMCs was around 9 ml of fresh peripheral blood. Notes on this clonotype: The antigen remains undetermined.

Trimming shortened V by 1 base and J by 0 bases, and 13 bases separated the two germline ends. The germline CDR1 and CDR2 sequences are DFQATT and SNEGSKA (reference sequence). The CDR3 totals 15 residues. The investigators amplified TCR beta CDR3 regions from RNA transcripts. HTBI primers drove first-round RT-PCR of the TCR CDR3. TCRdb itself ran the multiplex PCR reads through MiXCR, one entry per CDR3 protein. Of 700,000 or so distinct CDR3 sequences in the sample, roughly 15% are singletons; the top ten hold around 12%. The clonotype was recovered from a woman aged 45-59 years with Graves' ophthalmopathy. The V call is TRBV20-1, the J call TRBJ2-7; TRBD1 is a possible D gene (6 bases). The sample consisted of blood. The CDR3 region is CSARALDRNSYEQYF. The CDR3 DNA reads as TGCAGTGCTAGAGCCCTAGACAGGAACTCCTACGAGCAGTACTTC.